Listed below are T cell receptor beta chains from one sample, sequenced in a study of graft-versus-host responses after intestinal transplantation. The assay was immunoSEQ multiplex PCR, and TCRdb's table has in-frame clones only and misses some. The sample has under 100,000 clones, around 90% seen once. Source: PBMCs, taken roughly 68 weeks after intestinal transplant. These receptor sequences come from a human patient who received an intestinal transplant, so some T cells may come from the graft donor. Each CDR3 is given without its conserved first and last residue. D genes are given only for firm matches.

D gene: TRBD1; J gene: TRBJ1-6; V gene: TRBV18; CDR3 protein: ASSPSDRGLNSPLH
D gene: .; J gene: TRBJ2-7; V gene: TRBV5-4; CDR3 protein: ASSLRQGGEQY
D gene: TRBD1; J gene: TRBJ2-7; V gene: TRBV7-9; CDR3 protein: ASSLRTGELSEQY
D gene: TRBD1; J gene: TRBJ1-1; V gene: TRBV5-4; CDR3 protein: ASSPGQGQTTEAF
D gene: .; J gene: TRBJ2-2; V gene: TRBV5-1; CDR3 protein: ASSFSRGSKTGELF
D gene: .; J gene: TRBJ2-5; V gene: TRBV6-1; CDR3 protein: ASSEGVRGGY
D gene: TRBD1; J gene: TRBJ1-1; V gene: TRBV9; CDR3 protein: ASSVAGGSEAF
D gene: .; J gene: TRBJ1-2; V gene: TRBV10-2; CDR3 protein: AIRQPYGYT
D gene: TRBD1; J gene: TRBJ1-2; V gene: TRBV11-2; CDR3 protein: ASSLAAGGGYGYT
D gene: .; J gene: TRBJ2-7; V gene: TRBV15; CDR3 protein: ATSIEGGEQY
D gene: .; J gene: TRBJ1-1; V gene: TRBV7-2; CDR3 protein: ASSRDTVNTEAF
D gene: .; J gene: TRBJ1-2; V gene: TRBV6-5; CDR3 protein: ASSYPRAYGYT
D gene: .; J gene: TRBJ1-2; V gene: TRBV21-1; CDR3 protein: ASSKTGRHGYT
D gene: .; J gene: TRBJ1-6; V gene: TRBV23-1; CDR3 protein: ASSQFRGSSYNSPLH
D gene: .; J gene: TRBJ2-7; V gene: TRBV4-2; CDR3 protein: ASSQARAGSDSYEQY
D gene: TRBD2; J gene: TRBJ2-7; V gene: TRBV5-1; CDR3 protein: ASSLAGTSGGPYEQY
D gene: .; J gene: TRBJ1-5; V gene: TRBV27; CDR3 protein: ASSFVSNQPQH
D gene: TRBD2; J gene: TRBJ2-3; V gene: TRBV12-5; CDR3 protein: ASGLFSGGVSTDTQY
D gene: .; J gene: TRBJ1-1; V gene: TRBV10-3; CDR3 protein: AISEGWNTEAF
D gene: .; J gene: TRBJ1-1; V gene: TRBV5-4; CDR3 protein: ASSWVGQGQVPEAF
D gene: .; J gene: TRBJ1-4; V gene: TRBV4-1; CDR3 protein: ASSQDWGLAGKLF
D gene: .; J gene: TRBJ1-1; V gene: TRBV7-3; CDR3 protein: ASSWQGVTEAF
D gene: TRBD1; J gene: TRBJ2-7; V gene: TRBV4-2; CDR3 protein: ASSDRDRAYEQY
D gene: .; J gene: TRBJ1-2; V gene: TRBV7-3; CDR3 protein: ASSSNPGEFRYGYT
D gene: TRBD1; J gene: TRBJ1-1; V gene: TRBV5-6; CDR3 protein: ASSPGTDPEAF
D gene: TRBD2; J gene: TRBJ2-4; V gene: TRBV7-2; CDR3 protein: ASSLAGVAGNIQY
D gene: .; J gene: TRBJ1-5; V gene: TRBV9; CDR3 protein: ASGGGNQPQH
D gene: .; J gene: TRBJ1-3; V gene: TRBV9; CDR3 protein: ASSGVLGASGNTIY
D gene: .; J gene: TRBJ1-6; V gene: TRBV27; CDR3 protein: ASSFLNSPLH
D gene: .; J gene: TRBJ1-2; V gene: TRBV6-1; CDR3 protein: ASSEVSATIYGYT
D gene: .; J gene: TRBJ1-4; V gene: TRBV5-5; CDR3 protein: ASSFGQGVIEKLF
D gene: .; J gene: TRBJ1-2; V gene: TRBV7-9; CDR3 protein: ASSSDSGAYGYT
D gene: .; J gene: TRBJ2-3; V gene: TRBV9; CDR3 protein: ASSELEGADTQY
D gene: .; J gene: TRBJ1-1; V gene: TRBV29-1; CDR3 protein: SIPRGGWTEAF
D gene: .; J gene: TRBJ2-1; V gene: TRBV18; CDR3 protein: ASSPNNEQF
D gene: TRBD1; J gene: TRBJ1-2; V gene: TRBV18; CDR3 protein: ASSQGQGNYGYT
D gene: .; J gene: TRBJ2-5; V gene: TRBV27; CDR3 protein: ASSPTGQARGSQY
D gene: .; J gene: TRBJ2-7; V gene: TRBV9; CDR3 protein: ASSPPMDRYEQY
D gene: TRBD1; J gene: TRBJ2-7; V gene: TRBV25-1; CDR3 protein: ATAVGCEPGQVFCRQY
D gene: .; J gene: TRBJ1-3; V gene: TRBV4-1; CDR3 protein: ASSPYVGFDANTIY
D gene: .; J gene: TRBJ1-1; V gene: TRBV19; CDR3 protein: ASSIPWGTEAF
D gene: .; J gene: TRBJ2-7; V gene: TRBV19; CDR3 protein: ASKAGPTYEQY
D gene: TRBD1; J gene: TRBJ1-1; V gene: TRBV29-1; CDR3 protein: SVGQGGTEAF
D gene: .; J gene: TRBJ1-5; V gene: TRBV7-2; CDR3 protein: ASSLGEYSNQPQH
D gene: .; J gene: TRBJ2-3; V gene: TRBV9; CDR3 protein: ASSVVERGADTQY